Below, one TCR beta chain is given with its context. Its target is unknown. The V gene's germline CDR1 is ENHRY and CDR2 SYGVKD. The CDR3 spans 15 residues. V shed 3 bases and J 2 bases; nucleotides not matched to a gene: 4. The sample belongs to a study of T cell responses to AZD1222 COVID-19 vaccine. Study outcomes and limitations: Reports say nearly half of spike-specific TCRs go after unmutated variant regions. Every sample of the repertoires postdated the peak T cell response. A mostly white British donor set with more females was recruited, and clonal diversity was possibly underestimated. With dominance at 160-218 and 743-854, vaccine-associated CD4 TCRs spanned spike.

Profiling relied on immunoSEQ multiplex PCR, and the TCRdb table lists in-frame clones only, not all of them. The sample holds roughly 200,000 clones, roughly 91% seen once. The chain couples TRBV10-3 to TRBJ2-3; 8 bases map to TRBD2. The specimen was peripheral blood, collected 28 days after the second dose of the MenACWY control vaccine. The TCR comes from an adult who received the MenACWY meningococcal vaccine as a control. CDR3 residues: CAISDERGITDTQYF. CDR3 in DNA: TGTGCCATCAGTGATGAGCGGGGGATCACAGATACGCAGTATTTT.